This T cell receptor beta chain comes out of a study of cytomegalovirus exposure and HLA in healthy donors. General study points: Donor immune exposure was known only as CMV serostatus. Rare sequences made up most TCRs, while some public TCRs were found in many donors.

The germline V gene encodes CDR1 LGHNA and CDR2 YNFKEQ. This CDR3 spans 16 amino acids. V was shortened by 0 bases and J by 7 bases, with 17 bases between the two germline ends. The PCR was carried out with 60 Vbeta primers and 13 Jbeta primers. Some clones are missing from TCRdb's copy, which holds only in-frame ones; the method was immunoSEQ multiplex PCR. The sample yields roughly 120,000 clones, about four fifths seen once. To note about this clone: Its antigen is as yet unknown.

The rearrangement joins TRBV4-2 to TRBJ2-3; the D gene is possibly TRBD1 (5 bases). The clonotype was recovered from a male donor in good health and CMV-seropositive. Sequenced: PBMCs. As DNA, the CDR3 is TGTGCCAGCAGCCAAGATAACGTCGGCAGGGAAAATACGCAGTATTTT. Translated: CASSQDNVGRENTQYF.